This T cell receptor beta chain was identified in a study of graft-versus-host responses after intestinal transplantation. As for the study in general: Transplant types were multivisceral, liver-intestinal, or isolated intestinal.

The CDR3 has 13 residues. Germline V gene lookup returns CDR1 MNHEY and CDR2 SVGAGI. V lost 2 bases to trimming and J lost 0 bases, with 3 bases between them. As to this clone: Its antigen remains unknown.

Produced via immunoSEQ multiplex PCR; TCRdb's table is partial and in-frame only. The repertoire holds 85,000 to 110,000 clones, with over 85% as singletons. V gene TRBV6-5 combines with J gene TRBJ2-3; D is ambiguous. The specimen comprised unstimulated CD8+ T cells sorted from spleen or lymph node cells, sampled before intestinal transplant. This TCR was sampled from a human donor who received an intestinal transplant. CDR3 DNA: TGTGCCAGCAGTTACGCTAGCACAGATACGCAGTATTTT. It specifies CASSYASTDTQYF.